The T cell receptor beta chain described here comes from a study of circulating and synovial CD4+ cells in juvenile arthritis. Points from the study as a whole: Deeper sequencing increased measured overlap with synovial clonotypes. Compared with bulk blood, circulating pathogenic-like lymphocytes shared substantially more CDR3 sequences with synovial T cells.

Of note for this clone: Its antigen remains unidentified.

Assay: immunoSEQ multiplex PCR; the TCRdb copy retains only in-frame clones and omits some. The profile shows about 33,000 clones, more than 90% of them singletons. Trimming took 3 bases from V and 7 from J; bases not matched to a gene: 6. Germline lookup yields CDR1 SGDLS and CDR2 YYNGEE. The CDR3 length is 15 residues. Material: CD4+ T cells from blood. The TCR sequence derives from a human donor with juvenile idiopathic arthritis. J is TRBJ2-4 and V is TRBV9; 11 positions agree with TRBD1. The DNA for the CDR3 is TGTGCCAGCAGCGCGGACAGGGGGCTTTGGAACATTCAGTACTTC. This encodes CASSADRGLWNIQYF.